The rows below give T cell receptor beta chains drawn from one sample of a study of graft-versus-host responses after intestinal transplantation. Assay used: immunoSEQ multiplex PCR; TCRdb lists only in-frame clones, some missing. The data show about 100,000 clones, about 88% seen once. These receptors' targets are unknown. This specimen consisted of unstimulated CD4+ T cells sorted from spleen or lymph node cells, obtained before transplant. These receptor sequences come from a human donor who was the organ donor for an intestinal transplant. Both conserved end residues are part of each CDR3. The D gene is left open where the match is weak. Expanded clones are given a class, and other clones once, few, many or no size at all.

d_gene: TRBD2
abundance: NA
j_gene: TRBJ2-7
v_gene: TRBV2
CDR3aa: CASSDWRGYSEQYF
CDR3nt: TGTGCCAGCAGTGACTGGCGGGGGTACTCCGAGCAGTACTTC

d_gene: TRBD1
abundance: NA
j_gene: TRBJ2-1
v_gene: TRBV11-2
CDR3aa: CASSLSGQLRVNEQFF
CDR3nt: TGTGCCAGCAGCTTATCGGGACAGCTAAGGGTCAATGAGCAGTTCTTC

d_gene: TRBD2
abundance: NA
j_gene: TRBJ2-3
v_gene: TRBV4-2
CDR3aa: CASSQELVSGGGELYTQYF
CDR3nt: TGTGCCAGCAGCCAAGAGTTGGTATCCGGCGGGGGAGAGCTCTATACGCAGTATTTT

d_gene: NA
abundance: NA
j_gene: TRBJ1-2
v_gene: TRBV28
CDR3aa: CASSITKSYGYTF
CDR3nt: TGTGCCAGCAGTATAACGAAGTCCTATGGCTACACCTTC

d_gene: NA
abundance: NA
j_gene: TRBJ2-7
v_gene: TRBV6-5
CDR3aa: CASRRFYEQYF
CDR3nt: TGTGCCAGCAGGCGCTTCTACGAGCAGTACTTC

d_gene: TRBD2
abundance: NA
j_gene: TRBJ2-7
v_gene: TRBV7-9
CDR3aa: CASSWPTGGGAEQYF
CDR3nt: TGTGCCAGCAGCTGGCCCACGGGGGGGGGCGCCGAGCAGTACTTC

d_gene: NA
abundance: once
j_gene: TRBJ1-6
v_gene: TRBV6-5
CDR3aa: CASSYSETENSPLHF
CDR3nt: TGTGCCAGCAGTTACTCGGAAACAGAGAATTCACCCCTCCACTTT

d_gene: NA
abundance: NA
j_gene: TRBJ1-4
v_gene: TRBV7-7
CDR3aa: CASSRSEATNEKLFF
CDR3nt: TGTGCCAGCAGCCGTTCGGAGGCAACTAATGAAAAACTGTTTTTT

d_gene: TRBD1
abundance: NA
j_gene: TRBJ2-7
v_gene: TRBV7-9
CDR3aa: CASSSLQGSYEQYF
CDR3nt: TGTGCCAGCAGCAGTTTACAGGGGTCCTACGAGCAGTACTTC

d_gene: TRBD1
abundance: NA
j_gene: TRBJ1-1
v_gene: TRBV18
CDR3aa: CASSPPGQGEAFF
CDR3nt: TGTGCCAGCTCACCACCAGGACAGGGGGAAGCTTTCTTT

d_gene: NA
abundance: NA
j_gene: TRBJ1-2
v_gene: TRBV30
CDR3aa: CAWSVRLLGCTF
CDR3nt: TGTGCCTGGAGTGTTCGGCTACTTGGGTGCACCTTC

d_gene: TRBD1
abundance: NA
j_gene: TRBJ2-3
v_gene: TRBV4-1
CDR3aa: CASRQGQGRTDTQYF
CDR3nt: TGCGCCAGCAGGCAAGGACAGGGAAGGACAGATACGCAGTATTTT

d_gene: TRBD1
abundance: NA
j_gene: TRBJ1-5
v_gene: TRBV2
CDR3aa: CASTVGTGAGNQPQHF
CDR3nt: TGTGCCAGCACCGTTGGGACAGGGGCTGGCAATCAGCCCCAGCATTTT

d_gene: NA
abundance: NA
j_gene: TRBJ2-7
v_gene: TRBV11-2
CDR3aa: CASSLLVEQYF
CDR3nt: TGTGCCAGCAGCTTACTGGTCGAGCAGTACTTC

d_gene: NA
abundance: NA
j_gene: TRBJ1-2
v_gene: TRBV7-8
CDR3aa: CASSPVGGGYTF
CDR3nt: TGTGCCAGCAGCCCAGTTGGGGGGGGCTACACCTTC

d_gene: NA
abundance: NA
j_gene: TRBJ2-7
v_gene: TRBV29-1
CDR3aa: CSVSRVGLYEQYF
CDR3nt: TGCAGCGTTTCGAGGGTGGGACTCTACGAGCAGTACTTC

d_gene: TRBD1
abundance: NA
j_gene: TRBJ2-7
v_gene: TRBV6-6
CDR3aa: CATGDSYEQYF
CDR3nt: TGTGCCACCGGGGACAGTTACGAGCAGTACTTC

d_gene: NA
abundance: NA
j_gene: TRBJ1-3
v_gene: TRBV10-2
CDR3aa: CASFQPQGPSGNTIYF
CDR3nt: TGCGCCAGCTTCCAGCCGCAAGGTCCCTCTGGAAACACCATATATTTT

d_gene: NA
abundance: NA
j_gene: TRBJ2-5
v_gene: TRBV5-1
CDR3aa: CASSLAGSGETQYF
CDR3nt: TGCGCCAGCAGCTTGGCAGGATCCGGAGAGACCCAGTACTTC

d_gene: TRBD2
abundance: few
j_gene: TRBJ2-7
v_gene: TRBV7-3
CDR3aa: CASIKGTRDYYEQYF
CDR3nt: TGTGCCAGCATAAAGGGGACTAGGGATTACTACGAGCAGTACTTC

d_gene: NA
abundance: NA
j_gene: TRBJ1-2
v_gene: TRBV29-1
CDR3aa: CSVAGANNYGYTF
CDR3nt: TGCAGCGTTGCAGGGGCGAATAACTATGGCTACACCTTC

d_gene: NA
abundance: NA
j_gene: TRBJ2-3
v_gene: TRBV30
CDR3aa: CAWRATDTQYF
CDR3nt: TGTGCCTGGAGGGCGACAGATACGCAGTATTTT

d_gene: NA
abundance: once
j_gene: TRBJ1-1
v_gene: TRBV7-7
CDR3aa: CASSREAGTEAFF
CDR3nt: TGTGCCAGCAGCCGAGAGGCAGGCACTGAAGCTTTCTTT

d_gene: NA
abundance: few
j_gene: TRBJ2-7
v_gene: TRBV10-3
CDR3aa: CAISESARPYEQYF
CDR3nt: TGTGCCATCAGTGAGTCGGCGCGTCCCTACGAGCAGTACTTC

d_gene: TRBD1
abundance: NA
j_gene: TRBJ1-6
v_gene: TRBV28
CDR3aa: CASSLTAGGNYNSPLHF
CDR3nt: TGTGCCAGCAGTTTAACGGCAGGGGGGAACTATAATTCACCCCTCCACTTT

d_gene: NA
abundance: NA
j_gene: TRBJ1-5
v_gene: TRBV5-1
CDR3aa: CASSPSGHLNQPQHF
CDR3nt: TGCGCCAGCAGCCCATCGGGACACCTCAATCAGCCCCAGCATTTT

d_gene: NA
abundance: once
j_gene: TRBJ1-6
v_gene: TRBV14
CDR3aa: CASSSADRDNSPLHF
CDR3nt: TGTGCCAGCAGCTCGGCGGACAGAGATAATTCACCCCTCCACTTT

d_gene: NA
abundance: NA
j_gene: TRBJ1-5
v_gene: TRBV15
CDR3aa: CATSSFLKSQPQHF
CDR3nt: TGTGCCACCAGCAGTTTCCTTAAGAGTCAGCCCCAGCATTTT

d_gene: TRBD2
abundance: NA
j_gene: TRBJ2-3
v_gene: TRBV2
CDR3aa: CASSLAGVQDTQYF
CDR3nt: TGTGCCAGCAGCTTAGCGGGGGTACAGGATACGCAGTATTTT

d_gene: NA
abundance: NA
j_gene: TRBJ2-3
v_gene: TRBV27
CDR3aa: CASTRTGWPDTQYF
CDR3nt: TGTGCCAGCACCCGAACAGGCTGGCCAGATACGCAGTATTTT

d_gene: TRBD1
abundance: once
j_gene: TRBJ1-2
v_gene: TRBV2
CDR3aa: CARGDRSTYGYTF
CDR3nt: TGTGCCAGGGGGGACAGGTCGACGTATGGCTACACCTTC

d_gene: TRBD2
abundance: NA
j_gene: TRBJ2-5
v_gene: TRBV4-2
CDR3aa: CASSQGIAGGIETQYF
CDR3nt: TGTGCCAGCAGCCAAGGGATAGCGGGGGGGATAGAGACCCAGTACTTC

d_gene: NA
abundance: NA
j_gene: TRBJ1-2
v_gene: TRBV4-1
CDR3aa: CVSDRKQDGYTF
CDR3nt: TGCGTCTCTGACAGAAAACAAGATGGCTACACCTTC

d_gene: NA
abundance: NA
j_gene: TRBJ2-1
v_gene: TRBV5-1
CDR3aa: CASSPEDWRNEQFF
CDR3nt: TGCGCCAGCAGCCCGGAAGATTGGAGGAATGAGCAGTTCTTC

d_gene: NA
abundance: NA
j_gene: TRBJ1-5
v_gene: TRBV18
CDR3aa: CASSPPGQYDQPQHF
CDR3nt: TGTGCCAGCTCACCACCCGGACAGTACGATCAGCCCCAGCATTTT

d_gene: TRBD1
abundance: NA
j_gene: TRBJ1-4
v_gene: TRBV4-1
CDR3aa: CASSHGVRGQGGGEKLFF
CDR3nt: TGCGCCAGCAGCCACGGCGTCAGGGGGCAAGGAGGGGGTGAAAAACTGTTTTTT

d_gene: NA
abundance: few
j_gene: TRBJ1-1
v_gene: TRBV30
CDR3aa: CACERNTEAFF
CDR3nt: TGTGCCTGTGAGAGGAACACTGAAGCTTTCTTT

d_gene: NA
abundance: NA
j_gene: TRBJ1-1
v_gene: TRBV7-9
CDR3aa: CASSRSPRQAIPEAFF
CDR3nt: TGTGCCAGCAGCCGATCTCCGAGACAGGCAATACCTGAAGCTTTCTTT

d_gene: NA
abundance: NA
j_gene: TRBJ1-2
v_gene: TRBV28
CDR3aa: CASSSPGARIGYTF
CDR3nt: TGTGCCAGCAGCTCCCCGGGGGCGCGTATTGGCTACACCTTC

d_gene: NA
abundance: NA
j_gene: TRBJ2-7
v_gene: TRBV6-5
CDR3aa: CASSYSFRAKAYEQYF
CDR3nt: TGTGCCAGCAGTTACTCGTTCAGAGCCAAAGCCTACGAGCAGTACTTC

d_gene: TRBD1
abundance: NA
j_gene: TRBJ1-4
v_gene: TRBV14
CDR3aa: CASSQEVSGTGEKLFF
CDR3nt: TGTGCCAGCAGCCAAGAGGTGTCCGGGACAGGTGAAAAACTGTTTTTT

d_gene: NA
abundance: NA
j_gene: TRBJ1-5
v_gene: TRBV30
CDR3aa: CAWNKSPDQPQHF
CDR3nt: TGTGCCTGGAATAAATCCCCGGATCAGCCCCAGCATTTT

d_gene: TRBD1
abundance: NA
j_gene: TRBJ1-2
v_gene: TRBV28
CDR3aa: CASSPPGGPSLGYTF
CDR3nt: TGTGCCAGCAGCCCCCCAGGGGGGCCCTCTTTGGGCTACACCTTC

d_gene: TRBD1
abundance: once
j_gene: TRBJ2-1
v_gene: TRBV4-2
CDR3aa: CASSQAGFRGNYNEQFF
CDR3nt: TGTGCCAGCAGCCAAGCGGGTTTCAGGGGGAACTACAATGAGCAGTTCTTC

d_gene: NA
abundance: NA
j_gene: TRBJ2-4
v_gene: TRBV19
CDR3aa: CASSIIGNIQYF
CDR3nt: TGTGCCAGTAGTATAATCGGAAACATTCAGTACTTC

d_gene: NA
abundance: NA
j_gene: TRBJ2-2
v_gene: TRBV2
CDR3aa: CASSEQGRESGELFF
CDR3nt: TGTGCCAGCAGTGAACAGGGGAGGGAATCCGGGGAGCTGTTTTTT

d_gene: NA
abundance: NA
j_gene: TRBJ1-6
v_gene: TRBV5-4
CDR3aa: CASNRDGNSPLHF
CDR3nt: TGTGCCAGCAACCGGGACGGCAATTCACCCCTCCACTTT

d_gene: NA
abundance: NA
j_gene: TRBJ2-3
v_gene: TRBV6-5
CDR3aa: CASSYMGTQYF
CDR3nt: TGTGCCAGCAGTTACATGGGTACGCAGTATTTT

d_gene: NA
abundance: few
j_gene: TRBJ2-7
v_gene: TRBV6-1
CDR3aa: CASTSGTTYEQYF
CDR3nt: TGTGCCAGTACCTCAGGAACCACCTACGAGCAGTACTTC

d_gene: NA
abundance: once
j_gene: TRBJ1-1
v_gene: TRBV6-5
CDR3aa: CASSKGRTMNTEAFF
CDR3nt: TGTGCCAGCAGCAAGGGACGGACCATGAACACTGAAGCTTTCTTT

d_gene: TRBD1
abundance: NA
j_gene: TRBJ2-7
v_gene: TRBV2
CDR3aa: CASSGRDSLSPWQYF
CDR3nt: TGTGCCAGCAGTGGACGGGACAGCCTTAGTCCGTGGCAGTACTTC

d_gene: TRBD1
abundance: once
j_gene: TRBJ2-7
v_gene: TRBV5-6
CDR3aa: CASSLGQGAYEQYF
CDR3nt: TGTGCCAGCAGCTTGGGACAGGGGGCCTACGAGCAGTACTTC

d_gene: NA
abundance: few
j_gene: TRBJ2-5
v_gene: TRBV5-6
CDR3aa: CASSLGTSWKGQETQYF
CDR3nt: TGTGCCAGCAGCCTAGGGACATCTTGGAAGGGCCAAGAGACCCAGTACTTC

d_gene: TRBD1
abundance: NA
j_gene: TRBJ1-4
v_gene: TRBV30
CDR3aa: CAWSHMVGQGEKLFF
CDR3nt: TGTGCCTGGAGTCATATGGTGGGACAGGGGGAAAAACTGTTTTTT